The present T cell receptor (beta chain) was sequenced within a study of control samples from healthy donors and cancer patients. The data were produced by immunoSEQ multiplex PCR, yet TCRdb's version contains in-frame clones alone and is incomplete. Among approximately 74,000 clones listed, over 90% were seen once. V was clipped by 5 bases and J by 6 bases; unmatched bases: 12. This CDR3 contains 15 residues. CDR1 and CDR2 (germline): MNHEY, SVGAGI. This clonotype was obtained from a woman in her twenties or thirties in good health. The sample comprised blood. The chain carries TRBV6-5 and TRBJ2-7; 8 nucleotides match TRBD2. The CDR3 sequence: CASSPRGGVESEQYV. The DNA for the CDR3 is TGTGCCAGCAGTCCCCGGGGGGGGGTGGAATCCGAGCAGTACGTC.